Listed here are 17 T cell receptor beta chains from one sample, sequenced in a study of T cells in tuberculosis. This table comes from immunoSEQ multiplex PCR, and its TCRdb copy is limited to in-frame clones, with some not included. The profile shows 29,000 or so clones, 92% of them singletons. Noted time point: new active TB diagnosis, blood taken before or within 7 days of starting treatment. Sequenced here: PBMCs, sampled at tuberculosis diagnosis. These receptors were collected from an adult with tuberculosis.

Notes on this clone: The same CDR3 also results from other DNA sequences found in this sample. The genes are TRBV11-2 and TRBJ1-1, with D possibly TRBD1 on 5 matching bases. Germline V lookup: CDR1 SGHAT, CDR2 FQNNGV. The CDR3 covers 14 residues. Trimming took 1 base from V and 2 from J, leaving 8 bases between them. The CDR3: CASSLAGGNTEAFF. CDR3 nucleotides: TGTGCCAGCAGCTTAGCGGGGGGTAACACTGAAGCTTTCTTT.

This clone was seen more than once but under ten times. The chain combines TRBV2 with TRBJ2-7; D possibly corresponds to TRBD1 (6 bases). With 11 bases removed from V and 3 bases from J, the gap between germline ends came to 20 bases. In germline, CDR1 is SNHLY, CDR2 FYNNEI. The CDR3 runs to 14 residues. This CDR3 is CAAHLRDKYYEQYF. The CDR3 DNA sequence: TGTGCCGCTCACCTCCGGGACAAATACTACGAGCAGTACTTC.

J is TRBJ2-1 and V is TRBV2; D not resolved. Germline V gene lookup returns CDR1 SNHLY and CDR2 FYNNEI. The CDR3 has 14 amino acids. The germline V and J ends were trimmed by 6 bases and 10 bases, with 19 bases remaining between them. CDR3 nucleotides: TGTGCCAGCAGGGGTACAATAGAGGTCAACGAGCAGTTCTTC. This encodes CASRGTIEVNEQFF.

This clone was observed once. V usage is TRBV6-5 and J usage is TRBJ2-7; no firm D call. Looked up from germline, CDR1 is MNHEY and CDR2 is SVGAGI. V shed 6 bases and J shed 0 bases, with 6 bases lying between them. This CDR3 spans 12 amino acids. The CDR3 reads CASRRSSYEQYF. CDR3 bases: TGTGCCAGCAGGCGGAGCTCCTACGAGCAGTACTTC.

The rearrangement uses TRBV21-1 and TRBJ1-1; the table gives TRBD1 as D, unverified against the DNA. TRBV21-1 is classified as a pseudogene. CDR3 length: 17 residues. CDR3 protein: CASSKTDRVWRNTEAFF. CDR3 DNA sequence: TGTGCCAGCAGCAAGACAGACAGGGTCTGGAGGAACACTGAAGCTTTCTTT.

The V and J genes are TRBV2 and TRBJ1-2; no clear D gene. V was shortened by 3 bases and J by 5 bases, with 7 bases between the two germline ends. The CDR3 length is 12 residues. Germline-derived CDR1 and CDR2 are SNHLY and FYNNEI. DNA for the CDR3: TGTGCCAGCAGTGAGTCTGTATATGGCTACACCTTC. It translates to CASSESVYGYTF. Full variable domain (remainder filled in from reference TRBV2 and TRBJ1-2): EPEVTQTPSHQVTQMGQEVILRCVPISNHLYFYWYRQILGQKVEFLVSFYNNEISEKSEIFDDQFSVERPDGSNFTLKIRSTKLEDSAMYFCASSESVYGYTFGSGTRLTVV.

In its sample, this clone was seen once. The chain recombines TRBV5-1 with TRBJ2-2, with 14 nucleotides matching TRBD2. This CDR3 has 16 amino acids. Looked up from germline, CDR1 is SGHRS and CDR2 is YFSETQ. The trim removed 4 bases at V and 4 bases at J, leaving 3 bases unmatched. Here the CDR3 reads CASSGTSGSGTGELFF. The CDR3 DNA reads TGCGCCAGCAGCGGGACTAGCGGGAGTGGCACCGGGGAGCTGTTTTTT.

The chain recombines TRBV2 with TRBJ1-3, with TRBD1 identical over 9 bases. The junction had 12 bases not matched to a gene; V was cut back by 8 bases and J by 1 base. Germline lookup yields CDR1 SNHLY and CDR2 FYNNEI. The CDR3 consists of 17 residues. The DNA for the CDR3 is TGTGCCAGCGGGGATCCGGGACAGGGTCATTCTGGAAACACCATATATTTT. Its protein is CASGDPGQGHSGNTIYF. Complete variable domain (other parts from reference TRBV2 and TRBJ1-3): EPEVTQTPSHQVTQMGQEVILRCVPISNHLYFYWYRQILGQKVEFLVSFYNNEISEKSEIFDDQFSVERPDGSNFTLKIRSTKLEDSAMYFCASGDPGQGHSGNTIYFGEGSWLTVV.

The CDR3 region is CASRDRAGNEAFF. The CDR3 nucleotides are TGTGCCAGCAGGGACAGGGCGGGGAATGAAGCTTTCTTT. V and J are TRBV2 and TRBJ1-1; 8 positions match TRBD1. The germline gives CDR1 SNHLY, CDR2 FYNNEI. The CDR3 totals 13 residues. Trimming took 6 bases from V and 7 from J; bases not matched to a gene: 7.

In its sample, this clone was seen once. The CDR3 region has the DNA TGTGCCAGCACCAAGGCCGGGGGACGTAATGAGCAGTTCTTC. This gives the protein CASTKAGGRNEQFF. The gene calls are TRBV5-6 and TRBJ2-1, with a possible D match to TRBD2 (6 bases). This CDR3 comprises 14 residues. From germline, CDR1 is SGHDT and CDR2 YYEEEE. V was shortened by 6 bases and J by 7 bases, with 17 bases between the two germline ends.

V and J are TRBV7-6 and TRBJ2-5; 7 bases align to TRBD1. The CDR3 totals 16 residues. V trimming: 3 bases; J trimming: 1 base; junction bases outside the gene matches: 8. From germline, CDR1 is SGHVS and CDR2 FNYEAQ. The CDR3 here is CASSFGLTGIQETQYF. Here the CDR3 DNA reads TGTGCCAGCAGCTTTGGCTTGACAGGGATCCAAGAGACCCAGTACTTC. The complete variable domain, with remaining parts taken from reference TRBV7-6 and TRBJ2-5, reads GAGVSQSPRYKVTKRGQDVALRCDPISGHVSLYWYRQALGQGPEFLTYFNYEAQQDKSGLPNDRFSAERPEGSISTLTIQRTEQRDSAMYRCASSFGLTGIQETQYFGPGTRLLVL.

This chain uses TRBV4-1 with TRBJ2-7, with a weak D call TRBD2 (5 bases). The CDR3 loop spans 16 amino acids. CDR1 and CDR2 from the germline V gene are MGHRA and YSYEKL. V shed 1 base and J shed 4 bases, with 17 bases lying between them. CDR3 in amino acids: CASSQVPGGGGYEQYF. CDR3 in DNA: TGCGCCAGCAGCCAAGTGCCCGGTGGAGGTGGGTACGAGCAGTACTTC.

CDR3 sequence (DNA): TGTGCCAGCAGCTCGGGACAGGGTTCGTGGGAGCAGTACTTC. The encoded protein is CASSSGQGSWEQYF. The chain links TRBV6-6 to TRBJ2-7, with 9 bases fitting TRBD1. This CDR3 contains 14 residues. Germline-derived CDR1 and CDR2 are MNHNY and SVGAGI (reference sequence). V gave up 6 bases and J gave up 7 bases; unmatched junction bases: 10.

J is TRBJ2-5 and V is TRBV2; 12 bases are a match to TRBD2. With 6 bases clipped from V and 4 bases from J, the junction kept 0 bases outside the gene matches. Per the germline V gene, CDR1 is SNHLY and CDR2 is FYNNEI. This CDR3 spans 13 amino acids. CDR3 residues: CASRTSGGETQYF. The CDR3 DNA is TGTGCCAGCAGGACTAGCGGGGGAGAGACCCAGTACTTC.

This chain links TRBV4-3 with TRBJ2-7, with 9 bases identical to TRBD2. Germline CDR1 reads LGHNA; CDR2 reads YSLEER. The J segment lost 1 base and the V segment lost 0 bases, leaving 10 bases of the junction unmatched. The CDR3 has 18 amino acids. CDR3 DNA: TGCGCCAGCAGCCAAGAGCGCGGCAAGCGGGGGGTATCCTACGAGCAGTACTTC. This codes for CASSQERGKRGVSYEQYF.

This rearrangement joins TRBV18 to TRBJ2-1; D is unclear. The germline V gene encodes CDR1 KGHSH and CDR2 LQKENI. V lost 1 base, J lost 9 bases, and 10 bases lay in between. The CDR3 is made up of 13 amino acids. For the CDR3, the DNA is TGTGCCAGCTCACCACGGTCGGGTATTGAGCAGTTCTTC. Translating it yields CASSPRSGIEQFF.

The CDR3, as DNA: TGTGCCAGTTCTCTGGGACTGGGCTACGAGCAGTACTTC. Translated, it gives CASSLGLGYEQYF. This chain uses TRBV19 with TRBJ2-7; D is possibly TRBD2 (6 bases). Looked up from germline, CDR1 is LNHDA and CDR2 is SQIVND (reference sequence). The CDR3 extends over 13 amino acids. The germline V and J ends were trimmed by 8 bases and 3 bases, with 14 bases remaining between them. Drawing the rest from reference TRBV19 and TRBJ2-7, the complete variable domain is DGGITQSPKYLFRKEGQNVTLSCEQNLNHDAMYWYRQDPGQGLRLIYYSQIVNDFQKGDIAEGYSVSREKKESFPLTVTSAQKNPTAFYLCASSLGLGYEQYFGPGTRLTVT.